Listed here are 4 T cell receptor beta chains from one sample, sequenced in a study of blood T cells in healthy people across ages. Through a sample-barcoded 5' primer and a J-beta primer mix, a second PCR was run for 7 to 11 cycles. One entry per CDR3 protein, called by TCRdb with MiXCR from the 5' RACE reads. The sample records 700,000 to 850,000 distinct CDR3 sequences, around half being singletons. The sequencing sample was made of blood. These receptors were taken from an older man in good health.

The CDR3 coding sequence is TGTGCCAGCAGTTTAGGAGGCCTCGCAGCCACCTACGAGCAGTACTTC. Protein product: CASSLGGLAATYEQYF. The chain combines TRBV28 with TRBJ2-5; tentative D call: TRBD2 (5 bases). The DNA end lines up better with TRBJ2-7; the J call may be wrong. CDR1 is MDHEN and CDR2 is SYDVKM in the germline V gene. This CDR3 contains 16 residues.

This sequence joins TRBV7-9 and TRBJ2-2; no definite D call. The CDR3 runs 13 residues. Trimming pared 5 bases from V and 5 bases from J, leaving 9 bases between. Germline lookup yields CDR1 SEHNR and CDR2 FQNEAQ (reference sequence). Here the CDR3 reads CASSRSETGELFF. The CDR3 DNA reads as TGTGCCAGCAGCCGTTCTGAAACCGGGGAGCTGTTTTTT.

The chain has TRBV6-1 and TRBJ2-5; tentatively, D is TRBD2 (5 bases). Between the trimmed V and J ends, which lost 5 bases and 5 bases, there was a span of 21 bases. This CDR3 comprises 16 residues. Germline V gene data show CDR1 as MNHNS and CDR2 as SASEGT. CDR3 DNA: TGTGCCAGCAGTATGGCTTTAGGCAGGTCGGGGGAGACCCAGTACTTC. Translation: CASSMALGRSGETQYF.

This rearrangement joins TRBV5-1 to TRBJ2-3; 7 bases fit TRBD1. After removal of 1 base from V and 0 bases from J, the junction contained 2 bases not matched to a gene. There are 15 residues in the CDR3. Germline V gene lookup returns CDR1 SGHRS and CDR2 YFSETQ. The CDR3 DNA follows: TGCGCCAGCAGCTTGAGACAGGGTAGCACAGATACGCAGTATTTT. Amino acid sequence: CASSLRQGSTDTQYF.